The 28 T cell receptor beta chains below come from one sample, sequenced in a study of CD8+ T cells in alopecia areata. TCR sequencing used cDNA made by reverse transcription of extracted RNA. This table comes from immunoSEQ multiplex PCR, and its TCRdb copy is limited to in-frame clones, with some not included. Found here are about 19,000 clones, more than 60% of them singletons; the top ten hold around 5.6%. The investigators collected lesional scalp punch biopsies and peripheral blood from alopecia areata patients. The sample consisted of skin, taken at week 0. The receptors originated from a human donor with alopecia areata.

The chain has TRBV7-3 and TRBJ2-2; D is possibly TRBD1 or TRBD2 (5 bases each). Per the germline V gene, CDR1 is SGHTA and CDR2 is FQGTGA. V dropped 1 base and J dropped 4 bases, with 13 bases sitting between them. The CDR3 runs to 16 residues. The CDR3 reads CASSLMGVASTGELFF. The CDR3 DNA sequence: TGTGCCAGCAGCTTAATGGGGGTAGCCTCCACCGGGGAGCTGTTTTTT.

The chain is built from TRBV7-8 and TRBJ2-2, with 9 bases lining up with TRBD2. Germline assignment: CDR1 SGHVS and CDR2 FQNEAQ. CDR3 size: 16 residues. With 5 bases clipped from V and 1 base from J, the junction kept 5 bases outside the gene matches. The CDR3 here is CASSELAGVNTGELFF. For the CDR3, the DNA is TGTGCCAGCAGCGAGTTAGCGGGGGTGAACACCGGGGAGCTGTTTTTT.

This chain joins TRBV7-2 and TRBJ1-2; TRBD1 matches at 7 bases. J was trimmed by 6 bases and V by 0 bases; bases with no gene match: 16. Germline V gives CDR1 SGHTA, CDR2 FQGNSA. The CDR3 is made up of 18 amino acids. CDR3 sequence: CASSLAPLLRGGADGYTF. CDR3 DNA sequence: TGTGCCAGCAGCTTAGCCCCTTTATTGAGAGGGGGCGCAGATGGCTACACCTTC.

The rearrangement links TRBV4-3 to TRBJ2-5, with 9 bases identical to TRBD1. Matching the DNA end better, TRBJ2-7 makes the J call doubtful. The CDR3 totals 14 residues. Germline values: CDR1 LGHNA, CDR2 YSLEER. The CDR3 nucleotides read TGCGCCAGCAGCCGTCACAGGGGGCCTGGCGAGCAGTACTTC. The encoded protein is CASSRHRGPGEQYF.

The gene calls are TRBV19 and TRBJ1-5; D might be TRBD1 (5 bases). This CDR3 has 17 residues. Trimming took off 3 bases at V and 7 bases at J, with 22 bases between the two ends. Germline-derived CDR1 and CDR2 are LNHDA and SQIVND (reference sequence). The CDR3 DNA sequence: TGTGCCAGTAGTATGTCAGGGAGTTTCGAGTTGGTACAGCCCCAGCATTTT. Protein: CASSMSGSFELVQPQHF.

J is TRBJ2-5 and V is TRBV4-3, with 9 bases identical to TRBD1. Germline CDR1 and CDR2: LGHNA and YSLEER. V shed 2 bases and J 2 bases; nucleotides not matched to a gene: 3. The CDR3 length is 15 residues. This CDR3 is CASSQMGQGQETQYF. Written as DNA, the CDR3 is TGCGCCAGCAGCCAAATGGGACAGGGACAAGAGACCCAGTACTTC.

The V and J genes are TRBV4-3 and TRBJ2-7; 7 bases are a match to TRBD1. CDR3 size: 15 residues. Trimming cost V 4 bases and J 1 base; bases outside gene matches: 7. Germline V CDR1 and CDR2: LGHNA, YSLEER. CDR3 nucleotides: TGCGCCAGCAGCCCCGACAGGGTTCCTTCCTACGAGCAGTACTTC. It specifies CASSPDRVPSYEQYF.

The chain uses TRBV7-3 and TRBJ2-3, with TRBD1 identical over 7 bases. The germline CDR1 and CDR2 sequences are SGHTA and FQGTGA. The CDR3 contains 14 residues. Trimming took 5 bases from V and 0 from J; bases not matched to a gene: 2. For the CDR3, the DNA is TGTGCCAGCAGCACAGGGGTCAGCACAGATACGCAGTATTTT. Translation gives CASSTGVSTDTQYF.

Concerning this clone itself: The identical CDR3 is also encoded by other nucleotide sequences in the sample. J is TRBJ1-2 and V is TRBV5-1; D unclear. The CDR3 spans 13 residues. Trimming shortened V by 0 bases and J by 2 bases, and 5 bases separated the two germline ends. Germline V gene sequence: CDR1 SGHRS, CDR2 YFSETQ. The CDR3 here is CASSLGGNYGYTF. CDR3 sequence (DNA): TGCGCCAGCAGCTTGGGCGGCAACTATGGCTACACCTTC.

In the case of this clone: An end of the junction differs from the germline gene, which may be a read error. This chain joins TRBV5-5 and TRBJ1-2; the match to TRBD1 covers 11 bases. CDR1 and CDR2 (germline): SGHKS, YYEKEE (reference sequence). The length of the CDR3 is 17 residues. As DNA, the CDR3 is TGCGCCAGCAGCCAAGTGAGGACAGGGGGCCTAAACTATGGCTACACCTTC. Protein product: CASSQVRTGGLNYGYTF.

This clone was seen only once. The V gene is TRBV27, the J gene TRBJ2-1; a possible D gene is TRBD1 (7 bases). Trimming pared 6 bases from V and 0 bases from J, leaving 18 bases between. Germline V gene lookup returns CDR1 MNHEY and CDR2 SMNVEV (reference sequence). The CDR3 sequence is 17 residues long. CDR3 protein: CASSPRWGDSSYNEQFF. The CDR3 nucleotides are TGTGCCAGCAGCCCCCGGTGGGGGGACAGCTCCTACAATGAGCAGTTCTTC.

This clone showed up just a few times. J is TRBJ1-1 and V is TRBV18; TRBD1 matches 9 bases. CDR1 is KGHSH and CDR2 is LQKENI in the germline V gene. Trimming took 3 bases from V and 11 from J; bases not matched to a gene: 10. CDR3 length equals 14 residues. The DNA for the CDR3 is TGTGCCAGCTCACCCGGACAGGGGACGACGCCCGCTTTCTTT. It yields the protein CASSPGQGTTPAFF.

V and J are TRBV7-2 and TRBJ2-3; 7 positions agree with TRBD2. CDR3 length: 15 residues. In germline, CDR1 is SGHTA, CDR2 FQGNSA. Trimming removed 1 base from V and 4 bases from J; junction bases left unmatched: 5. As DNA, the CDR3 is TGTGCCAGCAGCTTAGTGCGGGGGAGGGCAGATACGCAGTATTTT. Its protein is CASSLVRGRADTQYF.

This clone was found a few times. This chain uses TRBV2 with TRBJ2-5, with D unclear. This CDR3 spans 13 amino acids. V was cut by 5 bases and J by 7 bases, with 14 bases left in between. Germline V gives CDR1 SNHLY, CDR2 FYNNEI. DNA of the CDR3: TGTGCCAGCAGTCACGACGGTGAGGCGACCCAGTACTTC. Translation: CASSHDGEATQYF. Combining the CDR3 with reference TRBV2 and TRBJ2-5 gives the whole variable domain EPEVTQTPSHQVTQMGQEVILRCVPISNHLYFYWYRQILGQKVEFLVSFYNNEISEKSEIFDDQFSVERPDGSNFTLKIRSTKLEDSAMYFCASSHDGEATQYFGPGTRLLVL.

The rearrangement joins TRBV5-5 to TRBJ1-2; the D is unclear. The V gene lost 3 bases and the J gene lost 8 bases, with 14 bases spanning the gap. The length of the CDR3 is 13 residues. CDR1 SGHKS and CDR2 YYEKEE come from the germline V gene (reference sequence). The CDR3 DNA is TGTGCCAGCAGCTCCGCAGGAGGAGTGGGCTACACCTTC. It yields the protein CASSSAGGVGYTF.

Written as DNA, the CDR3 is TGTGCCAGCAGCTTAAATGGCGGGGGGACCAACACCGGGGAGCTGTTTTTT. Protein sequence: CASSLNGGGTNTGELFF. V usage is TRBV7-3 and J usage is TRBJ2-2; 8 bases align to TRBD2. CDR3 length: 17 amino acids. Germline CDR1 SGHTA, CDR2 FQGTGA. Trimming cost V 1 base and J 2 bases; bases outside gene matches: 6.

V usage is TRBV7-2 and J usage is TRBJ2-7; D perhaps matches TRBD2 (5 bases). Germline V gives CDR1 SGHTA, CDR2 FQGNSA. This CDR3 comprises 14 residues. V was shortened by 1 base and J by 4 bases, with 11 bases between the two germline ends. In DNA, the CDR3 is TGTGCCAGCAGCTTAGACGTCTCGGGGTACGAGCAGTACTTC. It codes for CASSLDVSGYEQYF.

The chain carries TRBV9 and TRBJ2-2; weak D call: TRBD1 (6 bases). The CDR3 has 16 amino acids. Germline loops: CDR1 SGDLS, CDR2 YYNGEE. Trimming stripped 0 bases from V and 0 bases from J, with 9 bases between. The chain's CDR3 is CASSVGQGPNTGELFF. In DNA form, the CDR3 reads TGTGCCAGCAGCGTAGGCCAGGGGCCGAACACCGGGGAGCTGTTTTTT.

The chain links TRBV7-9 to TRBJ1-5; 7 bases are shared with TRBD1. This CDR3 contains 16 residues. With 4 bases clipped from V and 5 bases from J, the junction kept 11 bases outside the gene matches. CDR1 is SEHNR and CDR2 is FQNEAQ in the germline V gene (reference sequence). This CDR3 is CASSYSGQRGYQPQHF. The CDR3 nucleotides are TGTGCCAGCAGCTATTCGGGACAGAGGGGCTATCAGCCCCAGCATTTT.

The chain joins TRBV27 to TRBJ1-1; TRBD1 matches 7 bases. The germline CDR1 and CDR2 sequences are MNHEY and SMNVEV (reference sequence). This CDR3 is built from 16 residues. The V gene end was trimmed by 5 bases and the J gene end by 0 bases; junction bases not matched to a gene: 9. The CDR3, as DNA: TGTGCCAGCAGTCAGCACAGGGGCGGTCTGAACACTGAAGCTTTCTTT. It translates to CASSQHRGGLNTEAFF.

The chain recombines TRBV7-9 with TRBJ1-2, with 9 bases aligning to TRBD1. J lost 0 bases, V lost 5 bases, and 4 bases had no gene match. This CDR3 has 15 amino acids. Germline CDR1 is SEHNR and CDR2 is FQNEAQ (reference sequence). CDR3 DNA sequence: TGTGCCAGCAGCCTATGGGACAGGGCTAACTATGGCTACACCTTC. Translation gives CASSLWDRANYGYTF.

The CDR3 protein is CASSYLADQTYNEQFF. CDR3 DNA: TGCGCCAGCAGCTATCTAGCGGATCAAACCTACAATGAGCAGTTCTTC. The gene calls are TRBV5-1 and TRBJ2-1; the match to TRBD2 covers 7 bases. This CDR3 region has 16 residues. The V gene's germline CDR1 is SGHRS and CDR2 YFSETQ. V shed 3 bases and J 2 bases; nucleotides not matched to a gene: 8.

This CDR3 is CASSDAETYNEQYF. Here the CDR3 DNA reads TGTGCCAGCAGTGATGCCGAGACGTATAACGAGCAGTACTTC. V usage is TRBV25-1 and J usage is TRBJ2-7; no firm D call. The CDR3 has 14 amino acids. V shed 3 bases and J shed 5 bases, with 14 bases lying between them. The germline V gene has CDR1 MGHDK and CDR2 SYGVNS.

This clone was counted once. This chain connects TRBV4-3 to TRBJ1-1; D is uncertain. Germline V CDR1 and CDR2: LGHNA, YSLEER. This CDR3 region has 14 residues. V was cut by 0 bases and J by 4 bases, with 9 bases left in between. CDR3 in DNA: TGCGCCAGCAGCCAAGATAAGGGTATCACTGAAGCTTTCTTT. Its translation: CASSQDKGITEAFF.

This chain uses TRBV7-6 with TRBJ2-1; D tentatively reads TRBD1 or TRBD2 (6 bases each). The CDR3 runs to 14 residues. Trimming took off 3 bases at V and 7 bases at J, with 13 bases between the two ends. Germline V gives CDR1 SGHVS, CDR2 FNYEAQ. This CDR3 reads CASSFGGPGNEQFF. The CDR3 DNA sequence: TGTGCCAGCAGCTTTGGGGGGCCGGGTAATGAGCAGTTCTTC.

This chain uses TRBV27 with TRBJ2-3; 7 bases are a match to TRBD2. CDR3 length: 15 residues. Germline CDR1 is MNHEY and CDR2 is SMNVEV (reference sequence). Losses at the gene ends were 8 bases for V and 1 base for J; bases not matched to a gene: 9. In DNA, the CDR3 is TGTGCCAGCGGACCCGGGACTACGGGCACAGATACGCAGTATTTT. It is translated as CASGPGTTGTDTQYF.

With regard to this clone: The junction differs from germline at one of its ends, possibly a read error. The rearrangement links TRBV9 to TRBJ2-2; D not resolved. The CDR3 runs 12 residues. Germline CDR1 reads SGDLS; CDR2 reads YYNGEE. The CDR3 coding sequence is TGTGTCAGCAGCCTGGGCACCGGGGAGCTGTTTTTT. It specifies CVSSLGTGELFF.

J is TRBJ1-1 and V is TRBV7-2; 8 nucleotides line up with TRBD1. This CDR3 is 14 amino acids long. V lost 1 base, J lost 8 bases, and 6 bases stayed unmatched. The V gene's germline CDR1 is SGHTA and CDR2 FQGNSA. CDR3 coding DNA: TGTGCCAGCAGCTTAGTATGGACAGGGCGGGAAGCTTTCTTT. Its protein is CASSLVWTGREAFF.